This T cell receptor beta chain was recovered during a study of cytomegalovirus exposure and HLA in healthy donors. Study overall: Unique TCRs from HLA-typed donors, 75 million to 100 million of them, were held in an early data release. Whole-study results and caveats: Later on, a genetic analysis was performed. It linked a missense variant in DCLRE1C with V- and J-gene trimming of TCR beta. Reportedly, a later analysis found an Asian-associated ancestry cluster had fewer N-insertions than the roughly 700-donor mean.

This CDR3 contains 16 residues. Germline V lookup: CDR1 MDHEN, CDR2 SYDVKM. V was clipped by 4 bases and J by 1 base; unmatched bases: 7. To note about this clone: What it binds is not known.

Primers for the PCR totalled 60 Vbeta and 13 Jbeta. Authors' processing steps: Roughly 11 million shared chains were among the approximately 80 million unique TCR beta chains that a later analysis counted. Sequencing was performed with immunoSEQ multiplex PCR; in TCRdb, only in-frame clones are kept and a portion is missing. The D gene and trimming were derived from the DNA, and the V and J assignments and clone size from that table. This listing includes approximately 72,000 clones. The sequencing sample was made of PBMCs. The TCR originated in a man in his forties in good health and CMV-seronegative. The V and J genes are TRBV28 and TRBJ2-1; 7 bases agree with TRBD1. CDR3 sequence reads: CASSSPGGGSYNEQFF. DNA of the CDR3: TGTGCCAGCAGTTCTCCAGGGGGTGGTTCCTACAATGAGCAGTTCTTC.